This TCR beta chain derives from a study of cytomegalovirus exposure and HLA in healthy donors. Study results and caveats: Some V segments, TRBV6-2 and TRBV6-3 among them, were indistinguishable and were therefore excluded.

To note about this clone: The antigen is unknown.

The CDR3 is made up of 16 amino acids. Trimming took off 2 bases at V and 4 bases at J, with 17 bases between the two ends. Germline V CDR1 and CDR2: MNHEY, SMNVEV (reference sequence). PCR was performed using 60 Vbeta and 13 Jbeta primers. Data came from immunoSEQ multiplex PCR; TCRdb stores just in-frame clones and leaves some out. Of around 150,000 clones listed, approximately 91% are singletons. The chain links TRBV27 to TRBJ1-1; D remains ambiguous. Sequencing was done on a sample of PBMCs. The receptor comes from a middle-aged woman in good health and CMV-seronegative. CDR3 sequence (DNA): TGTGCCAGCAGTTTAATTGTGGCGGCAGTGGGCACTGAAGCTTTCTTT. Encoded protein: CASSLIVAAVGTEAFF.